This TCR beta chain was sequenced in a study of OX40 agonist ivuxolimab in advanced cancers. Per the germline V gene, CDR1 is MGHRA and CDR2 is YSYEKL. This CDR3 is 16 amino acids long. V lost 2 bases and J lost 4, with 15 bases in between. Sequencing used immunoSEQ multiplex PCR; TCRdb keeps in-frame clones, though not all of them. The sample holds more than 50,000 clones, approximately 93% seen once. This clone was seen only a few times. Its antigen is unidentified. Points from the study as a whole: The average count of expanded clones was higher among CD8+ T cells than among CD4+.

This TCR derives from an adult with an advanced solid tumor such as melanoma, head and neck, liver or kidney cancer. The rearrangement uses TRBV4-1 and TRBJ2-1, with D maybe TRBD1 (6 bases). The sequencing here drew on CD4+ or CD8+ T cells sorted from blood, taken in a trial of the OX40 agonist ivuxolimab. The CDR3 reads CASSQHRLQGYNEQFF. The CDR3 region has the DNA TGCGCCAGCAGCCAACATAGATTACAGGGATACAATGAGCAGTTCTTC.